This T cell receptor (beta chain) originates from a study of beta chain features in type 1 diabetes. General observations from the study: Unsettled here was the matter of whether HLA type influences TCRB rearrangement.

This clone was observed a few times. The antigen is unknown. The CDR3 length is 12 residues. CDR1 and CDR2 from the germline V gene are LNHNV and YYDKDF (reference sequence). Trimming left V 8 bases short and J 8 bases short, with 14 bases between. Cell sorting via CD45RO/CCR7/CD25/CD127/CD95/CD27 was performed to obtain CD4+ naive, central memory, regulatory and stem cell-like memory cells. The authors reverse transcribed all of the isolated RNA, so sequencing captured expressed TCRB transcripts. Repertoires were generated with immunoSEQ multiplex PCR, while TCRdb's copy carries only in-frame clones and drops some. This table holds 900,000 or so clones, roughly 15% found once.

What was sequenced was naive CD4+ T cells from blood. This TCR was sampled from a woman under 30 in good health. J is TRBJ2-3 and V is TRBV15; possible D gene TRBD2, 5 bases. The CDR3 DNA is TGTGCCACCCGGACGCGGGTGGGTACGCAGTATTTT. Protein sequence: CATRTRVGTQYF.